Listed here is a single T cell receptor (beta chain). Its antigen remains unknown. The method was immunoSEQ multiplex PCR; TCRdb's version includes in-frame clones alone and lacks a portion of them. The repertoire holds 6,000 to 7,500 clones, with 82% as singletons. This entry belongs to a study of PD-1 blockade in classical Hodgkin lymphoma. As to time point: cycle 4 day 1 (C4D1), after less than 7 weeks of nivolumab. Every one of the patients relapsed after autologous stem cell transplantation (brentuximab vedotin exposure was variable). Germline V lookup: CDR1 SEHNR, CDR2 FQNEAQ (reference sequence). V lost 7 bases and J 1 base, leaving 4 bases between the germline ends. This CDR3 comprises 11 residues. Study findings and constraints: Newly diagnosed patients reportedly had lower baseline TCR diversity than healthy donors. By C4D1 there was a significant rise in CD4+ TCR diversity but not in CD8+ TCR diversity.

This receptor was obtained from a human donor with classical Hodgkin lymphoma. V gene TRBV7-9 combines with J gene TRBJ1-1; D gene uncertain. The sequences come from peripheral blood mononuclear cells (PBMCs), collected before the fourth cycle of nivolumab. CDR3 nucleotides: TGTGCCAGCACGACGAACACTGAAGCTTTCTTT. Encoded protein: CASTTNTEAFF.